This T cell receptor beta chain was captured by sequencing in a study of tumor-infiltrating lymphocytes in primary liver carcinoma. Broader study findings: Researchers found tumor-adjacent and tumor-blood pairs overlapped less than tumor region pairs. Roughly 7.5-24% of top clones, and no more, occurred in all five tumor regions.

Remarks on this clonotype: Antigen unknown. Because it lacks the conserved phenylalanine or tryptophan at the end, this CDR3 is likely a read error.

Unsorted bulk tissue of roughly 19-30 mg yielded co-extracted RNA and DNA. These patients lived with chronic HBV infection and had never been treated. There were over 85% viable tumor cells in every single sample of tumor. The germline CDR1 and CDR2 sequences are LGHNA and YSLEER. The CDR3 is made up of 17 amino acids. Starting from approximately 0.45 ug of total RNA, TCR beta cDNA was produced with a primer in the constant region. Slightly modified ARM-PCR served as the procedure for the TCR beta libraries. These libraries came from three rounds of nested multiplex PCR. Primers for the first two PCR rounds were TRBV1-TRBV30 forward primers and a C-beta reverse primer (about 9 cycles per round). One entry per CDR3 protein results from TCRdb running MiXCR on the multiplex PCR reads. In the table there are fewer than 200,000 distinct CDR3 sequences, just under 85% of which are singletons.

Sequencing was carried out using tumor tissue from primary liver carcinoma. The receptor's source is a man aged 40-55 years with primary liver carcinoma and hepatitis B virus infection. The chain links TRBV4-3 to TRBJ2-5; TRBD2 agrees at 12 bases. The CDR3 coding sequence is TGCGCAAGCAGCCAAGCGGCTAGCGGGAGGGCCCTGGAGACCCAGTACCTC. This sequence encodes CASSQAASGRALETQYL.